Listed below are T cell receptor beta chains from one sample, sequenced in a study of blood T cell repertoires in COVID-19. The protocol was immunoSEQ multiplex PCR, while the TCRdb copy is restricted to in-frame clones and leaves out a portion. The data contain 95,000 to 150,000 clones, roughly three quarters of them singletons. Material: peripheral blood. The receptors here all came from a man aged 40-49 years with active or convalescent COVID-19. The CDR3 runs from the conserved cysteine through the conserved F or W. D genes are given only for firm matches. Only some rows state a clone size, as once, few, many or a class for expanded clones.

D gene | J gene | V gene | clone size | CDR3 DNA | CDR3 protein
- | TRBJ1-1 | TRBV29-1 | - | TGCAGCGTTGAGTCAGGGAACACTGAAGCTTTCTTT | CSVESGNTEAFF
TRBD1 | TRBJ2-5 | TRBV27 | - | TGTGCCAGCAACCGGGACAGGACTCAAGAGACCCAGTACTTC | CASNRDRTQETQYF
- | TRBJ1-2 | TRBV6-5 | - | TGTGCCAGCCATGGAGGTTTCTATGGCTACACCTTC | CASHGGFYGYTF
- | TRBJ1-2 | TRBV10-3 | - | TGTGCCATCAGACAGTCAGCTAACTATGGCTACACCTTC | CAIRQSANYGYTF
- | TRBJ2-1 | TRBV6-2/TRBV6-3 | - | TGTGCCAGCAGTTACTCCGCCGGCAGGGGAAGGCTACAGTTCTTC | CASSYSAGRGRLQFF
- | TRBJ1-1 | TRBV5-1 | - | TGCGCCAGCAGCTCTATTCCGAGCGGGGGGACTGAAGCTTTCTTT | CASSSIPSGGTEAFF
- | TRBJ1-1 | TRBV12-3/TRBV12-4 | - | TGTGCCAGCAGTAGCAGGTTGAACACTGAAGCTTTCTTT | CASSSRLNTEAFF
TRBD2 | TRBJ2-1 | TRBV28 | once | TGTGCCAGCAGTTTTGCGATCTCTAGCGGCCCCAATGAGCAGTTCTTC | CASSFAISSGPNEQFF
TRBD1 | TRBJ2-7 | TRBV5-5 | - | TGTGCCAGCAGCCAGACCGGGACAGGGTGGGACGAGCAGTACTTC | CASSQTGTGWDEQYF
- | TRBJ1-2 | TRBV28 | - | TGTGCCACCTCCCAAGCACGGTATGGCTACACCTTC | CATSQARYGYTF
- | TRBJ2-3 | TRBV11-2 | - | TGTGCCAGCAGCTTACTGAACCCAAGCGATACGCAGTATTTT | CASSLLNPSDTQYF
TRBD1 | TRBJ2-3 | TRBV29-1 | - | TGCAGCGTTGGGGACAGGGTCCCAGATACGCAGTATTTT | CSVGDRVPDTQYF
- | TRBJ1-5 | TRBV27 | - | TGTGCCAGCAGTCGGGGGGACATTAGCAATCAGCCCCAGCATTTT | CASSRGDISNQPQHF
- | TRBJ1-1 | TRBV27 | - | TGTGCCAGCAGTTTTCTGGGGGCGACTGAAGCTTTCTTT | CASSFLGATEAFF
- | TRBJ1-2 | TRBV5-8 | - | TGTGCCAGCAGCTTGGCGGACAGCTTCTATGGCTACACCTTC | CASSLADSFYGYTF
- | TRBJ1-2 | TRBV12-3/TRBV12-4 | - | TGTGCCAGCAGCAACCCCCAGGGTTTGGGCTACACCTTC | CASSNPQGLGYTF
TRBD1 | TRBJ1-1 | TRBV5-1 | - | TGCGCCAGCAGCACCTCCGGGACAGCGAACACTGAAGCTTTCTTT | CASSTSGTANTEAFF
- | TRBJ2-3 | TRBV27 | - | TGTGCCAGCAGTCACCCGGGAAGCCAACCTCCCCGCGGGGAGTATTTT | CASSHPGSQPPRGEYF
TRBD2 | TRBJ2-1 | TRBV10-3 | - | TGTGCCATCAGTGAAAGGCTAGCGGGGGGGAAGGGTGAGCAGTTCTTC | CAISERLAGGKGEQFF
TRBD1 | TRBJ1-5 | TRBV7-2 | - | TGTGCCAGCAGAGATGGACAGGGTACCAATCAGCCCCAGCATTTT | CASRDGQGTNQPQHF
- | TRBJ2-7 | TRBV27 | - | TGTGCCAGCAGAGGGGCGGCCTACGAGCAGTACTTC | CASRGAAYEQYF
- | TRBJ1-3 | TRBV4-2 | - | TGTGCCAGCAGCCAAGAGGTCCCGCGATCTGGAAACACCATATATTTT | CASSQEVPRSGNTIYF
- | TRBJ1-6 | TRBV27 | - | TGTGCCAGCAGTTCCCGGAGCTCCTATAATTCACCCCTCCACTTT | CASSSRSSYNSPLHF
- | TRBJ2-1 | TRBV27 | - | TGTGCCAGCAGTTTAGGGCCAGGGAAGTGGCATGAGCAGTTCTTC | CASSLGPGKWHEQFF
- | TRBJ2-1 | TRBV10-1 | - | TGCGCCAGCAGTGTTAGCCCCGGAGTTAATGAGCAGTTCTTC | CASSVSPGVNEQFF
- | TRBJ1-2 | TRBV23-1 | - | TGCGCCAGCAGGACGACAGCCAACTATGGCTACACCTTC | CASRTTANYGYTF
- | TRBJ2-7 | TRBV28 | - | TGTGCCAGCAACCCTAAAGGGGTCTACGAGCAGTACTTC | CASNPKGVYEQYF
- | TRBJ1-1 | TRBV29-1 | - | TGCAGCGTTGAAAGGACAGACACTGAAGCTTTCTTT | CSVERTDTEAFF
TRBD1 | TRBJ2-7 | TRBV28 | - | TGTGCCAGCAGTACACCGACAGGGGGCTCCTACGAGCAGTACTTC | CASSTPTGGSYEQYF
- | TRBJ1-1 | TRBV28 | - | TGTGCCGCGGCCCTGTACACTGAAGCTTTCTTT | CAAALYTEAFF
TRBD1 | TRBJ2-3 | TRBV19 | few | TGTGCCAGCTCGGGACAGGGTGGGACAGATACGCAGTATTTT | CASSGQGGTDTQYF
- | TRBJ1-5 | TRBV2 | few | TGTGCCAGCAGTGAAGCAACAGTTTATAGCAATCAGCCCCAGCATTTT | CASSEATVYSNQPQHF
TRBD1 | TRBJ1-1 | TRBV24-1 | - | TGTGCCACCAAGGACAGGGGGGACACTGAAGCTTTCTTT | CATKDRGDTEAFF
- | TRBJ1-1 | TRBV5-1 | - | TGCGCCAGCAGCCCCGGACAGACGAACACTGAAGCTTTCTTT | CASSPGQTNTEAFF
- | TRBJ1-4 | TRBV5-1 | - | TGCGCCAGCAGCTTGGGTCCAAGGGGCGGTGAAAAACTGTTTTTT | CASSLGPRGGEKLFF
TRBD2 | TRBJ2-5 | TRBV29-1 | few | TGCAGCGTTGCTCTAGCGGGGGGGCCGGGAGAGACCCAGTACTTC | CSVALAGGPGETQYF
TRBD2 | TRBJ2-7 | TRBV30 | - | TGTGCCTGGAGTAGGGACTACTCCTACGAGCAGTACTTC | CAWSRDYSYEQYF
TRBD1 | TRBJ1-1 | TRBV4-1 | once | TGCGCCAGCAGCATAAGATCGGGGGACAGTTTGAACACTGAAGCTTTCTTT | CASSIRSGDSLNTEAFF
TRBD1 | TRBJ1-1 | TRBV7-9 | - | TGTGCCGCGGACAGGATTATGAACACTGAAGCTTTCTTT | CAADRIMNTEAFF
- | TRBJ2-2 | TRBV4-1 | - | TGCGCCAGCAGCCAAATAGTATACACCGGGGAGCTGTTTTTT | CASSQIVYTGELFF